These T cell receptor beta chains were read from a single sample in a study of cytomegalovirus exposure and HLA in healthy donors. Repertoires were generated with immunoSEQ multiplex PCR, while TCRdb's copy carries only in-frame clones and drops some. The sample shows 130,000 to 150,000 clones, roughly 85% of them seen only once. The sequencing sample was made of PBMCs. These receptors were collected from a male donor in good health and CMV-seronegative. CDR3s include the opening cysteine and the closing phenylalanine or tryptophan. The D gene is left open where the match is weak. Size is omitted from some rows. Given values are once, few, many or a class for expanded clones.

cdr3_nt,cdr3_aa,d_call,v_call,j_call,clone_size
TGCGCCAGCAGCTTCGGACAGGGAAGATATGGCTACACCTTC,CASSFGQGRYGYTF,TRBD1,TRBV5-1,TRBJ1-2,NA
TGTGCCAGCAGCGAATCACCAGGGGCAGGAAACACCATATATTTT,CASSESPGAGNTIYF,NA,TRBV7-3,TRBJ1-3,NA
TGTGCCAGCAGAAGGGACAGGGCCAACACCGGGGAGCTGTTTTTT,CASRRDRANTGELFF,TRBD1,TRBV6-1,TRBJ2-2,NA
TGTGCCAGCTCACCGGGACTAGCGGGGGGCACAGATACGCAGTATTTT,CASSPGLAGGTDTQYF,TRBD2,TRBV18,TRBJ2-3,NA
TGTGCCAGCTCGACAGGGGGCAATCAGCCCCAGCATTTT,CASSTGGNQPQHF,TRBD1,TRBV18,TRBJ1-5,NA
TGCGCCAGCAGCCAAGAGAAGGGGGATGAGCAGTTCTTC,CASSQEKGDEQFF,NA,TRBV4-3,TRBJ2-1,NA
TGTGCCAGCAGCGTAGTACAGGGCGGCACTGAAGCTTTCTTT,CASSVVQGGTEAFF,NA,TRBV9,TRBJ1-1,NA
TGTGCTAGTGGTTTGGTAGAGGGTACCCACGAGCAGTACTTC,CASGLVEGTHEQYF,NA,TRBV12-5,TRBJ2-7,NA
TGTGCCAGCAGTTTATTGGCGGGACAGGGGCAGGAGACCCAGTACTTC,CASSLLAGQGQETQYF,TRBD1,TRBV28,TRBJ2-5,NA
TGTGCCAGCAGCCGAGCTGGAGGGGAGAGCTATGGCTACACCTTC,CASSRAGGESYGYTF,NA,TRBV6-5,TRBJ1-2,NA
TGTGCCAGCAGCTTGTGGCTAGCGGGAGGGTTAGAAGAGCAGTTCTTC,CASSLWLAGGLEEQFF,TRBD2,TRBV5-5,TRBJ2-1,few